A selection of T cell receptor beta chains follows, all from one sample in a study of blood T cell repertoires in COVID-19. Clones were read by immunoSEQ multiplex PCR, and TCRdb kept only the in-frame ones, dropping some. The data contain 29,000 or so clones, 85% to 90% of them seen just once; the ten biggest clones take up around 10%. The sequencing sample was made of peripheral blood. These receptors all stem from a human donor in a cohort sampled during active COVID-19. The donor label of this sample is uncertain. The CDR3 runs from the conserved cysteine through the conserved F or W. The D gene is left open where the match is weak. Expanded clones are given a class, and other clones once, few, many or no size at all.

. . 15 TRBJ2-4 TRBV16 CASSPRGLAKNIQYF TGTGCCAGCAGCCCTAGGGGATTAGCCAAAAACATTCAGTACTTC
TRBD2 . 13 TRBJ2-7 TRBV30 CAWSSGRKNEQYF TGTGCCTGGAGTTCCGGGAGGAAGAACGAGCAGTACTTC
. . 12 TRBJ1-1 TRBV30 CAWRLWGREAFF TGTGCCTGGAGGTTGTGGGGCAGGGAAGCTTTCTTT
TRBD2 . 15 TRBJ2-1 TRBV5-5 CASSLRLAGRNEQFF TGTGCCAGCAGCTTGAGACTAGCGGGAAGAAATGAGCAGTTCTTC
. . 15 TRBJ2-7 TRBV5-1 CASRPYPGDSYEQYF TGCGCCAGCAGACCTTATCCAGGGGACTCCTACGAGCAGTACTTC
. . 16 TRBJ2-3 TRBV5-1 CASSLGFQTSTDTQYF TGCGCCAGCAGCTTGGGGTTTCAGACAAGCACAGATACGCAGTATTTT
TRBD1 . 17 TRBJ1-1 TRBV13 CASSLGLGGQGWTEAFF TGTGCCAGCAGCTTAGGCCTCGGGGGACAGGGGTGGACTGAAGCTTTCTTT
. . 14 TRBJ1-5 TRBV20-1 CSASGVGRNQPQHF TGCAGTGCTAGTGGGGTTGGGCGCAATCAGCCCCAGCATTTT
. . 13 TRBJ1-1 TRBV25-1 CASSEYRGLGAFF TGTGCCAGCAGTGAATATAGGGGCCTTGGGGCTTTCTTT
TRBD1 . 15 TRBJ2-4 TRBV2 CASSPRGPGKNIQYF TGTGCCAGCAGTCCCAGGGGGCCGGGCAAAAACATTCAGTACTTC
. . 13 TRBJ1-1 TRBV10-1 CASRAGWNTEAFF TGCGCCAGCCGGGCAGGGTGGAACACTGAAGCTTTCTTT
TRBD1 . 13 TRBJ2-7 TRBV6-5 CASTAGDSYEQYF TGTGCCAGCACGGCAGGGGACAGCTACGAGCAGTACTTC
. . 15 TRBJ1-5 TRBV5-1 CASSPALGEGQPQHF TGCGCCAGCAGCCCTGCCCTGGGGGAGGGACAGCCCCAGCATTTT
TRBD2 once 17 TRBJ2-7 TRBV5-1 CASSSGLAGLSSYEQYF TGCGCCAGCAGCTCGGGACTAGCGGGACTTAGCTCCTACGAGCAGTACTTC
TRBD2 . 14 TRBJ2-1 TRBV25-1 CASSTRGTSGGLFF TGTGCCAGCAGTACCCGGGGGACTAGCGGAGGTTTGTTCTTC
TRBD1 . 16 TRBJ2-5 TRBV5-1 CASSPGDSGYQETQYF TGCGCCAGCAGCCCCGGGGACAGTGGGTACCAAGAGACCCAGTACTTC
TRBD1 few 14 TRBJ1-5 TRBV2 CASRPLDRDQPQHF TGTGCCAGCAGGCCATTGGACAGGGATCAGCCCCAGCATTTT
TRBD1 . 16 TRBJ1-2 TRBV5-1 CASTNPGTGSNYGYTF TGCGCCAGCACCAATCCGGGGACAGGGTCTAACTATGGCTACACCTTC
. . 12 TRBJ2-5 TRBV29-1 CSVVQYQETQYF TGCAGCGTTGTACAGTACCAAGAGACCCAGTACTTC
. . 16 TRBJ2-1 TRBV6-1 CASSEAPGDPSNEQFF TGTGCCAGCAGTGAAGCTCCAGGGGACCCGAGCAATGAGCAGTTCTTC
TRBD1 . 13 TRBJ2-5 TRBV28 CASSFRDRETQYF TGTGCCAGCAGCTTCCGGGACAGAGAGACCCAGTACTTC
TRBD1 . 15 TRBJ2-1 TRBV7-2 CASSFRGQGLNEQFF TGTGCCAGCAGCTTTAGGGGACAGGGCCTCAATGAGCAGTTCTTC
TRBD1 . 15 TRBJ2-5 TRBV7-9 CASSEPGTGKETQYF TGTGCCAGCAGCGAACCAGGGACAGGGAAAGAGACCCAGTACTTC
TRBD1 . 14 TRBJ1-1 TRBV6-5 CASSQGAEDTEAFF TGTGCCAGCAGCCAGGGGGCAGAGGACACTGAAGCTTTCTTT
TRBD2 . 20 TRBJ2-1 TRBV11-3 CASTPGVAGFSGGSYNEQFF TGTGCCAGCACCCCGGGGGTAGCGGGATTTAGCGGAGGTTCCTACAATGAGCAGTTCTTC
. once 10 TRBJ1-3 TRBV4-1 CASSPCAIYF TGCGCCAGCAGCCCGTGCGCCATATATTTT
TRBD1 . 14 TRBJ1-1 TRBV10-3 CAISPGQMNTEAFF TGTGCCATCAGCCCGGGACAGATGAACACTGAAGCTTTCTTT
. . 15 TRBJ2-1 TRBV5-1 CASSFDGSSYNEQFF TGCGCCAGCAGCTTTGACGGGAGCTCCTACAATGAGCAGTTCTTC
TRBD1 . 16 TRBJ1-6 TRBV28 CASSFETGGLGSPLHF TGTGCCAGCAGTTTCGAGACAGGGGGCCTGGGGTCACCCCTCCACTTT
. . 19 TRBJ2-2 TRBV11-3 CASSPPRLSGFLFRGELFF TGTGCCAGCAGCCCACCCCGGTTAAGCGGTTTTCTATTCCGCGGGGAGCTGTTTTTT
TRBD1 once 15 TRBJ1-2 TRBV3-1/TRBV3-2 CASSSRQGGLRGYTF TGTGCCAGCAGCTCTCGACAGGGGGGTCTCCGTGGCTACACCTTC
TRBD1 . 14 TRBJ1-1 TRBV11-2 CASSALRGRPEAFF TGTGCCAGCAGCGCTCTGAGGGGGCGGCCTGAAGCTTTCTTT
TRBD2 . 16 TRBJ2-7 TRBV5-1 CASSPAPSGRIYEQYF TGCGCCAGCAGCCCCGCCCCTAGCGGGAGGATCTACGAGCAGTACTTC
. . 15 TRBJ1-3 TRBV25-1 CASSEYVFSGNTIYF TGTGCCAGCAGTGAATATGTATTCTCTGGAAACACCATATATTTT
TRBD2 few 14 TRBJ2-7 TRBV10-2 CASSESPGGWEQYF TGCGCCAGCAGTGAGTCGCCGGGAGGGTGGGAGCAGTACTTC
. . 14 TRBJ1-6 TRBV6-1 CASSEDGQYSPLHF TGTGCCAGCAGTGAAGATGGACAGTATTCACCCCTCCACTTT